This TCR beta chain came from a study of breast tumors, draining lymph nodes, adjacent tissues. V shed 0 bases and J 3 bases; nucleotides not matched to a gene: 3. The CDR3 length is 16 residues. Germline assignment: CDR1 MDHEN and CDR2 SYDVKM. Breast cancer patients provided tissue from their axillary draining lymph nodes. This clonotype was detected only a few times. Its antigen remains unidentified. TCRdb itself ran the multiplex PCR reads through MiXCR, one entry per CDR3 protein. The repertoire includes approximately 300,000 distinct CDR3 sequences, 30% to 35% of them detected once, and approximately 1% sits in the top ten. Notes on the study in general: Data fit most tumor T cells coming from lymph node, expanding in tumor. The lymph node origin of tumor T cells was framed as consistent with a hypothesis, not demonstrated. Compared with lymph nodes, tumors were less diverse; compared with nontumor tissue, more.

The chain recombines TRBV28 with TRBJ2-3; 10 bases match TRBD1. The sequence was collected from a female donor with breast cancer. Some clones in this sample may be carry-over from other donors' samples. Sequenced: axillary lymph node tissue. CDR3 residues: CASSLWGGQGTDTQYF. As DNA, the CDR3 is TGTGCCAGCAGTTTATGGGGGGGACAGGGGACAGATACGCAGTATTTT.